This note documents a single T cell receptor (beta chain) sequence. A second PCR, run for about 7 to 11 cycles, used a sample-barcoded 5' primer plus a J-beta primer mix. TCRdb reprocessed the 5' RACE reads via MiXCR and lists one record per CDR3 protein. The sample lists around 1,600,000 distinct CDR3 sequences, roughly 43% occurring once. The V and J ends lost 6 bases and 3 bases, in that order; junction bases with no gene match: 4. Germline V gene data show CDR1 as SNHLY and CDR2 as FYNNEI. There are 13 residues in the CDR3. This specimen belongs to a study of blood T cells in healthy people across ages.

The gene calls are TRBV2 and TRBJ1-2, with 7 bases fitting TRBD1. The sample comprised blood. The clonotype comes from a woman aged 18-29 years in good health. The CDR3 DNA reads as TGTGCCAGCAGAACCCAGGGGGACTATGGCTACACCTTC. Translating gives CASRTQGDYGYTF.